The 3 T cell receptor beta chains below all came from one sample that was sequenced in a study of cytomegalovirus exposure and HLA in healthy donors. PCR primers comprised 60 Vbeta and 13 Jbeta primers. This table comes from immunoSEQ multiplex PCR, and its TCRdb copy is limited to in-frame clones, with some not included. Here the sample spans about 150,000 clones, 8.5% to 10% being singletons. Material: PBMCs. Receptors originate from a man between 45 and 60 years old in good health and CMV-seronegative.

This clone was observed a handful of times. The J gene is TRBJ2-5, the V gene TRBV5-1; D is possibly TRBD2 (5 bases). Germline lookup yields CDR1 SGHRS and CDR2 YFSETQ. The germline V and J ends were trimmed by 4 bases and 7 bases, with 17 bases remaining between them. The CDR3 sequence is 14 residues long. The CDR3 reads CASSPPGERWTQYF. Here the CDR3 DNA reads TGCGCCAGCAGCCCCCCCGGGGAGCGCTGGACCCAGTACTTC. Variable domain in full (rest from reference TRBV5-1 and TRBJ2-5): KAGVTQTPRYLIKTRGQQVTLSCSPISGHRSVSWYQQTPGQGLQFLFEYFSETQRNKGNFPGRFSGRQFSNSRSEMNVSTLELGDSALYLCASSPPGERWTQYFGPGTRLLVL.

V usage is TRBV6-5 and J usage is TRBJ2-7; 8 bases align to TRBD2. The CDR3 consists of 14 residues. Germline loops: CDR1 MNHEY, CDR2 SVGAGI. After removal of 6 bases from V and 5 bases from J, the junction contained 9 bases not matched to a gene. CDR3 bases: TGTGCCAGCAGCCGCGAGCGGGGGCGAGACGAGCAGTACTTC. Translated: CASSRERGRDEQYF.

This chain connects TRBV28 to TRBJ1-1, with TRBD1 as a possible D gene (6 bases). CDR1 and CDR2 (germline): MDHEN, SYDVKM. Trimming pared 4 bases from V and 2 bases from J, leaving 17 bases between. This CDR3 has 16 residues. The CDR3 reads CASSWAAGTTNTEAFF. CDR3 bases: TGTGCCAGCAGTTGGGCAGCCGGGACAACCAACACTGAAGCTTTCTTT.